This T cell receptor beta chain is drawn from a study of vaccination effects on CD4 cells after COVID-19. CDR3 length equals 14 residues. The germline V gene has CDR1 MDHEN and CDR2 SYDVKM. Trimming took off 4 bases at V and 7 bases at J, with 14 bases between the two ends. Following 10 days of culture, CD4+ T cells were isolated. It was two doses of either the BNT162b2 or mRNA-1273 vaccine that participants received. Produced via immunoSEQ multiplex PCR; TCRdb's table is partial and in-frame only. Found here are approximately 70,000 clones, around 70% of them singletons; the top ten hold about 2.3%. Remarks on this clone: Its target is not known.

The J gene is TRBJ2-1, the V gene TRBV28; D may be TRBD1 or TRBD2 (5 bases each). Sequences were derived from CD4+ T cells from PBMCs cultured without peptide, sampled after COVID-19 vaccination. The receptor was derived from a human donor who received a COVID-19 vaccine. CDR3 sequence reads: CASSSTGYRNEQFF. For the CDR3, the DNA is TGTGCCAGCAGTTCAACGGGATACAGGAATGAGCAGTTCTTC.